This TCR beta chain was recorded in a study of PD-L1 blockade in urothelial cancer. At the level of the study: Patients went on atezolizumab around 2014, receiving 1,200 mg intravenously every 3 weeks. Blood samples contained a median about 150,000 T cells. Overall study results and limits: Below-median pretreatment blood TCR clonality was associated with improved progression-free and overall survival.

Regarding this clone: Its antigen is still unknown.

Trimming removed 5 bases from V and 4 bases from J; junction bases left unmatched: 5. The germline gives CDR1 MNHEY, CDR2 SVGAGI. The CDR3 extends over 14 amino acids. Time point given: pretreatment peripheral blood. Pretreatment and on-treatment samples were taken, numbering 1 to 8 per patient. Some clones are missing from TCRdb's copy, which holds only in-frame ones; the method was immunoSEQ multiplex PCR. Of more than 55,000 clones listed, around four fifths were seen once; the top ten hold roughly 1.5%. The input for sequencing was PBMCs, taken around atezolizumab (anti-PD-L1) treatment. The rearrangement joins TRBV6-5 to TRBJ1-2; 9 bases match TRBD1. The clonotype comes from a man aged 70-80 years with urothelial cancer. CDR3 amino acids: CASSRTGVGYGYTF. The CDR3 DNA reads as TGTGCCAGCAGTAGGACAGGGGTTGGCTATGGCTACACCTTC.